The rows below give T cell receptor beta chains drawn from one sample of a study of cytomegalovirus exposure and HLA in healthy donors. The method was immunoSEQ multiplex PCR; TCRdb's version includes in-frame clones alone and lacks a portion of them. The sample lists 95,000 to 150,000 clones; 83% were seen once. Sequenced material: PBMCs. These receptor sequences come from a woman aged 40 to 49 in good health and CMV-seropositive. Each CDR3 is given with its conserved first and last residue. Each record gives: J gene, D gene, V gene, clone size, CDR3 DNA, CDR3 protein. The D gene is left open where the match is weak. Not every row has a clone size; where given, it reads once, few, many or a size class.

>TRBJ2-7|TRBD1|TRBV19|.
TGTGCCAGTAGTATAAATAGGGGGCCTTACGAGCAGTACTTC
CASSINRGPYEQYF
>TRBJ1-2|.|TRBV30|.
TGTGCCTGGAGTCCCCGCGCATATGGCTACACCTTC
CAWSPRAYGYTF
>TRBJ2-7|TRBD2|TRBV4-2|few
TGTGCCAGCAGCGAAGAGGGGAGGGTAGCGGGAGTAAACGAGCAGTACTTC
CASSEEGRVAGVNEQYF
>TRBJ2-7|TRBD2|TRBV27|.
TGTGCCAGGGCTCCGGGACTAGCGGGAGGGCTGGGATACGAGCAGTACTTC
CARAPGLAGGLGYEQYF
>TRBJ2-5|TRBD2|TRBV29-1|.
TGCAGCGTGAAACCGGGACTAGCGGAAGAGACCCAGTACTTC
CSVKPGLAEETQYF
>TRBJ1-2|TRBD1|TRBV11-2|.
TGTGCCAGCAGCTTAGATTACAGGGGGGATGGCTACACCTTC
CASSLDYRGDGYTF
>TRBJ2-5|TRBD2|TRBV9|.
TGTGCCAGCAGCGCTGGGCGGGGGTTGGAGACCCAGTACTTC
CASSAGRGLETQYF
>TRBJ2-1|TRBD2|TRBV10-1|few
TGCGCCAGCAGCAACCCGGGACTAGCGGGAGGGATTTCCAATGAGCAGTTCTTC
CASSNPGLAGGISNEQFF
>TRBJ2-1|.|TRBV5-1|few
TGCGCCAGCAGCTTGCGGATTTCAGGTGAGCAGTTCTTC
CASSLRISGEQFF
>TRBJ2-5|.|TRBV28|.
TGTGCCAGCAGTTCCACCCCGGACAGCCCCGGGACCCAGTACTTC
CASSSTPDSPGTQYF
>TRBJ1-2|TRBD1|TRBV28|.
TGTGCCAGCAGTTTAGAGGGAACCTTTTCCAGGGGGTATGGCTACACCTTC
CASSLEGTFSRGYGYTF
>TRBJ2-3|TRBD2|TRBV15|.
TGTGCCACCAGCAGGGGACTAGCGGGCACAGATACGCAGTATTTT
CATSRGLAGTDTQYF
>TRBJ1-1|.|TRBV7-9|.
TGTGCCAGCAGCTCCTCGGGATTTGAAGCTTTCTTT
CASSSSGFEAFF
>TRBJ1-2|.|TRBV7-3|.
TGTGCCAGCAGCTTAAGAGGGGGTGGACAGTTCTACGACTACACCTTC
CASSLRGGGQFYDYTF
>TRBJ1-3|.|TRBV7-8|.
TGTGCCAGCAGCCCGGTGGCAGGCGGAAACACCATATATTTT
CASSPVAGGNTIYF
>TRBJ2-2|.|TRBV6-1|.
TGTGCCAGCAGCCTCTACACCGGGGAGCTGTTTTTT
CASSLYTGELFF
>TRBJ2-7|TRBD2|TRBV19|.
TGTGCCAGTAGTATAGTCACACTAGCGGGAGTCGAGCAGTACTTC
CASSIVTLAGVEQYF
>TRBJ2-3|.|TRBV19|.
TGTGCCAGTGGGGACGGGACTTTGCGGGACACAGATACGCAGTATTTT
CASGDGTLRDTDTQYF
>TRBJ2-1|TRBD2|TRBV6-4|medium-sized
TGTGCCAGCAGTGGGACTAGCGGGAGCAATGAGCAGTTCTTC
CASSGTSGSNEQFF
>TRBJ1-2|TRBD1|TRBV7-8|.
TGTGCCAGCAGCTTCCGCGAGGTTGATAGGGGGCAAAACACCTTC
CASSFREVDRGQNTF
>TRBJ1-1|TRBD1|TRBV19|.
TGTGCCAGTAGTAGGGGCAGGGGGTCCCAAAACACTGAAGCTTTCTTT
CASSRGRGSQNTEAFF
>TRBJ2-7|TRBD2|TRBV27|once
TGTGCCAGCAGGCCGGGACTAGCGGGAGTGGGGCTGAGGGAGCAGTACTTC
CASRPGLAGVGLREQYF
>TRBJ2-2|TRBD1|TRBV28|.
TGTGCCAGCAGTCCCGGGACAGGGGAGGCCGGGGAGCTGTTTTTT
CASSPGTGEAGELFF
>TRBJ1-2|TRBD1|TRBV18|.
TGTGCCAGCTCACCATCAGGGACAGGGACCTATGGCTACACCTTC
CASSPSGTGTYGYTF
>TRBJ2-1|.|TRBV7-9|.
TGTGCCAGCAGCTCTATCCCGGGATACAATGAGCAGTTCTTC
CASSSIPGYNEQFF
>TRBJ2-3|.|TRBV28|once
TGTGCCAGCAGTCACCGAGAAACTAGCACCACAGATACGCAGTATTTT
CASSHRETSTTDTQYF
>TRBJ2-1|TRBD2|TRBV10-1|.
TGCGCCAGCAGTGAGTCCGGCGGGAGCGGGGTTGAGCAGTTCTTC
CASSESGGSGVEQFF
>TRBJ2-7|TRBD2|TRBV7-2|.
TGTGCCAGCAGCTTATGGGTTGCTAGCGGCTACGAGCAGTACTTC
CASSLWVASGYEQYF
>TRBJ2-1|TRBD2|TRBV5-6|.
TGTGCCAGCAGCCCGAGGGTAGCGGGAGGGCCGGGGCAGTTCTTC
CASSPRVAGGPGQFF
>TRBJ2-5|.|TRBV6-1|.
TGTGCCAGCAGTGAGGAGAGATTTATCGGCCAAGAGACCCAGTACTTC
CASSEERFIGQETQYF
>TRBJ2-3|.|TRBV5-1|once
TGCGCCAGCAGCTTTAGCGGCGGGTCGGTGGCAGATACGCAGTATTTT
CASSFSGGSVADTQYF
>TRBJ2-7|.|TRBV5-4|few
TGTGCCAGCACCATCTTAGTTGGCTCCTACGAGCAGTACTTC
CASTILVGSYEQYF
>TRBJ2-1|TRBD2|TRBV7-9|.
TGTGCCAGCAGCCAATCTGGGAGCGGGATATACAATGAGCAGTTCTTC
CASSQSGSGIYNEQFF
>TRBJ2-7|TRBD2|TRBV9|.
TGTGCCAGCAGCCCGGGACTAGCGGGACCCGTCGAGCAGTACTTC
CASSPGLAGPVEQYF
>TRBJ1-3|.|TRBV30|.
TGTGCCTGGAGTGATACAACTGGAAACACCATATATTTT
CAWSDTTGNTIYF
>TRBJ2-1|TRBD2|TRBV11-1|.
TGTGCCAGCAGCTTAGCGGCGGGAGGGTACAATGAGCAGTTCTTC
CASSLAAGGYNEQFF
>TRBJ1-5|TRBD1|TRBV7-9|.
TGTTCCAGCAGCTTAGACGTCGACCCGACAGGGTCGGGTCAGCCCCAGCATTTT
CSSSLDVDPTGSGQPQHF
>TRBJ2-3|TRBD2|TRBV4-2|.
TGTGCCAGCAGCCAAGGGACTAGCGGAGACTTAAGGGGCTACACAGATACGCAGTATTTT
CASSQGTSGDLRGYTDTQYF
>TRBJ2-3|.|TRBV5-4|.
TGTGCCAGCAGCTTGGGCCTTTTCAACTCCCCAGATACGCAGTATTTT
CASSLGLFNSPDTQYF
>TRBJ2-3|TRBD2|TRBV5-6|.
TGTGCCAGCAGCCAAGGACTAGGTACAGATACGCAGTATTTT
CASSQGLGTDTQYF
>TRBJ2-1|TRBD2|TRBV7-8|.
TGTGCCAGCAGCTTACTAGCGGGAGGGAATGAGCAGTTCTTC
CASSLLAGGNEQFF
>TRBJ1-1|TRBD1|TRBV7-9|.
TGTGCCAGCAGCTCCCCGGGACAGACAACTGAAGCTTTCTTT
CASSSPGQTTEAFF